This T cell receptor (beta chain) derives from a study of OX40 agonist ivuxolimab in advanced cancers. Overall study context: Participants could have had prior anti-PD-1, anti-PD-L1 or anti-CTLA-4 therapy, and roughly 40% had some.

This CDR3 contains 13 residues. The germline V gene has CDR1 MDHEN and CDR2 SYDVKM. Trimming removed 3 bases at V and 5 bases at J, with 10 bases between. Method: immunoSEQ multiplex PCR; TCRdb's copy keeps in-frame clones and lacks some. The data show some 80,000 clones, 92% seen once. This specimen consisted of CD4+ or CD8+ T cells sorted from blood, obtained in a trial of the OX40 agonist ivuxolimab. The J gene is TRBJ1-2, the V gene TRBV28, with D uncertain. The receptor comes from an adult with an advanced solid tumor such as melanoma, head and neck, liver or kidney cancer. CDR3 region: CASSLPTVYGYTF. The DNA of the CDR3 is TGTGCCAGCAGTTTGCCGACGGTGTATGGCTACACCTTC.